The 15 T cell receptor beta chains reported below all come from one sample, sequenced in a study of cytomegalovirus exposure and HLA in healthy donors (dated by TCRdb to about 2017). The library was obtained by the immunoSEQ multiplex PCR assay. TCRdb obtained this table from immuneACCESS and retained in-frame rearrangements with V and J assigned. These tables miss some clones; where compared with another copy, unresolved V genes account for less than half of the shortfall, and the remainder is unexplained. This sample is represented by 120,000 or so clones; about 85% of them were singletons. The top ten constitute 2.1% of the sample. Material: PBMCs. The receptors were sampled from a woman aged 25-40 years in good health and CMV-seronegative.

The chain employs TRBV7-9 and TRBJ1-6; 11 bases are a match to TRBD1. This CDR3 has 18 residues. CDR1 and CDR2 from the germline V gene are SEHNR and FQNEAQ (reference sequence). The J segment lost 11 bases and the V segment lost 5 bases, leaving 17 bases of the junction unmatched. This CDR3 reads CASSPWTGGGSAGPPLHF. CDR3 nucleotides: TGTGCCAGCAGCCCGTGGACAGGGGGCGGATCTGCCGGTCCACCCCTCCACTTT.

The chain uses TRBV6-1 and TRBJ1-2, with D unclear. Germline lookup yields CDR1 MNHNS and CDR2 SASEGT. The CDR3 is 10 residues long. Deletions cut 8 bases from V and 6 bases from J, with 7 bases between. The CDR3 here is CASGENGYTF. The CDR3 nucleotides are TGTGCCAGCGGGGAGAATGGCTACACCTTC.

The gene calls are TRBV2 and TRBJ2-5, with 9 bases identical to TRBD1. Looked up from germline, CDR1 is SNHLY and CDR2 is FYNNEI. This CDR3 is 13 amino acids long. Germline trimming cut 7 bases from V and 5 bases from J; bases unmatched to any gene: 5. The CDR3 sequence: CASMGQGSETQYF. The CDR3 nucleotides read TGTGCCAGCATGGGACAGGGATCGGAGACCCAGTACTTC.

This chain joins TRBV5-1 and TRBJ2-1; tentative D call: TRBD2 (5 bases). Deletions cut 0 bases from V and 7 bases from J, with 14 bases between. Germline CDR1 SGHRS, CDR2 YFSETQ. The CDR3 sequence is 15 residues long. The DNA of the CDR3 is TGCGCCAGCAGCTTGGCCGGCGGGTTGGGAAATGAGCAGTTCTTC. Protein: CASSLAGGLGNEQFF.

This chain uses TRBV5-1 with TRBJ2-5; 10 bases fit TRBD2. From germline, CDR1 is SGHRS and CDR2 YFSETQ. V was clipped by 0 bases and J by 3 bases; unmatched bases: 5. This CDR3 has 16 amino acids. CDR3: CASSLGAGGPEETQYF. The CDR3, as DNA: TGCGCCAGCAGCTTGGGAGCGGGGGGGCCTGAAGAGACCCAGTACTTC.

The rearrangement joins TRBV19 to TRBJ1-3; D possibly corresponds to TRBD1 (5 bases). The CDR3 runs 16 residues. Between the trimmed V and J ends, which lost 8 bases and 0 bases, there was a span of 17 bases. Germline-derived CDR1 and CDR2 are LNHDA and SQIVND (reference sequence). CDR3 sequence: CASFKGGVYSGNTIYF. The CDR3 DNA is TGTGCCAGTTTTAAAGGAGGGGTGTACTCTGGAAACACCATATATTTT. The full variable domain, rest sourced from reference TRBV19 and TRBJ1-3, is DGGITQSPKYLFRKEGQNVTLSCEQNLNHDAMYWYRQDPGQGLRLIYYSQIVNDFQKGDIAEGYSVSREKKESFPLTVTSAQKNPTAFYLCASFKGGVYSGNTIYFGEGSWLTVV.

The V gene is TRBV27, the J gene TRBJ1-6; no clear D gene. The CDR3 contains 15 residues. Germline CDR1 is MNHEY and CDR2 is SMNVEV (reference sequence). V was cut by 5 bases and J by 6 bases, with 14 bases left in between. The CDR3 protein is CASSRVRAGNSPLHF. CDR3 nucleotides: TGTGCCAGCAGTCGCGTCCGGGCGGGTAATTCACCCCTCCACTTT.

This chain joins TRBV4-3 and TRBJ2-7; perhaps TRBD2 as D (5 bases). This CDR3 has 14 amino acids. V was clipped by 1 base and J by 7 bases, with 14 bases between them. Germline CDR1 and CDR2: LGHNA and YSLEER. CDR3 protein: CASSQGARTGEQYF. The CDR3 nucleotides are TGCGCCAGCAGCCAAGGCGCCCGGACGGGGGAGCAGTACTTC.

This clone was observed once. The chain uses TRBV6-5 and TRBJ2-3, with D unclear. Per germline, CDR1 MNHEY and CDR2 SVGAGI. The CDR3 has 13 amino acids. Trimming removed 2 bases from V and 3 bases from J, with 6 bases in between. The CDR3 sequence: CASSYPPTDTQYF. CDR3 coding DNA: TGTGCCAGCAGTTACCCCCCGACAGATACGCAGTATTTT.

The chain is built from TRBV5-1 and TRBJ1-4, with 9 bases matching TRBD1. V dropped 2 bases and J dropped 8; count of bases not matched to a gene: 4. CDR1 is SGHRS and CDR2 is YFSETQ in the germline V gene. The CDR3 is 14 residues long. DNA for the CDR3: TGCGCCAGCAGCTTACAGGGGGCGCAAGAAAAACTGTTTTTT. Protein sequence: CASSLQGAQEKLFF. The full variable domain, in which reference TRBV5-1 and TRBJ1-4 provide the parts outside the CDR3, is KAGVTQTPRYLIKTRGQQVTLSCSPISGHRSVSWYQQTPGQGLQFLFEYFSETQRNKGNFPGRFSGRQFSNSRSEMNVSTLELGDSALYLCASSLQGAQEKLFFGSGTQLSVL.

The chain joins TRBV6-6 to TRBJ1-4, with 7 bases matching TRBD1. Germline V lookup: CDR1 MNHNY, CDR2 SVGAGI (reference sequence). The CDR3 is 15 amino acids. Trimming at V came to 5 bases and at J to 8 bases, leaving 11 bases not matched to a gene. The CDR3 region is CASSPWTGVTEKLFF. As DNA, the CDR3 is TGTGCCAGCAGTCCATGGACAGGCGTTACGGAAAAACTGTTTTTT.

J is TRBJ2-2 and V is TRBV6-5, with D possibly matching TRBD1 (6 bases). This CDR3 is built from 13 residues. Germline CDR1 reads MNHEY; CDR2 reads SVGAGI. Trimming removed 5 bases from V and 4 bases from J, with 8 bases in between. The CDR3: CASSGTFTGELFF. The CDR3 coding sequence is TGTGCCAGCAGTGGGACATTCACCGGGGAGCTGTTTTTT.

The chain links TRBV5-1 to TRBJ2-3, with a weak D call TRBD1 (6 bases). Germline CDR1 reads SGHRS; CDR2 reads YFSETQ. The CDR3 runs to 15 residues. V was pared by 5 bases and J by 2 bases, with 15 bases between. The CDR3 nucleotides read TGCGCCAGCAGTACCCCAACAGGGACCACAGATACGCAGTATTTT. This codes for CASSTPTGTTDTQYF.

This clone was detected only a few times. This rearrangement joins TRBV7-9 to TRBJ2-3; 9 bases fit TRBD2. CDR1 and CDR2 from the germline V gene are SEHNR and FQNEAQ (reference sequence). The CDR3 runs to 17 residues. V was clipped by 4 bases and J by 1 base; unmatched bases: 9. Written as DNA, the CDR3 is TGTGCCAGCAGCTATCCTAGGGCTAGCGGGGGCACAGATACGCAGTATTTT. Translation gives CASSYPRASGGTDTQYF.

This chain uses TRBV2 with TRBJ1-3; 7 nucleotides match TRBD1. V was clipped by 5 bases and J by 5 bases; unmatched bases: 6. Per germline, CDR1 SNHLY and CDR2 FYNNEI. This CDR3 spans 14 amino acids. In DNA, the CDR3 is TGTGCCAGCAGTAGGACAGGACCCCGAAACACCATATATTTT. Translated: CASSRTGPRNTIYF.